A single TCR beta chain is shown here with its context. This record belongs to a study of cytotoxic CD8 clonotypes in ibrutinib-treated CLL. Study-wide context: Samples showed on average around 250,000 productive templates and 94,082 productive rearrangements.

TCRdb's table, derived via immunoSEQ multiplex PCR, lists solely in-frame clones and lacks some. The sample has approximately 100,000 clones, about 53% seen once. The source material was PBMCs, sampled after 24 months of ibrutinib treatment. The clonotype was recovered from a human donor with chronic lymphocytic leukemia.

CDR3: CASSYSGTGVYEQYF. As DNA, the CDR3 is TGTGCCAGCAGCTACTCCGGGACAGGGGTTTACGAGCAGTACTTC. The chain links TRBV7-3 to TRBJ2-7; 10 bases agree with TRBD1. The CDR3 has 15 amino acids. Germline V gives CDR1 SGHTA, CDR2 FQGTGA. J was trimmed by 4 bases and V by 4 bases; bases with no gene match: 7. Filled out from reference TRBV7-3 and TRBJ2-7, the complete variable domain reads GAGVSQTPSNKVTEKGKYVELRCDPISGHTALYWYRQSLGQGPEFLIYFQGTGAADDSGLPNDRFFAVRPEGSVSTLKIQRTERGDSAVYLCASSYSGTGVYEQYFGPGTRLTVT.